These T cell receptor beta chains were read from a single sample in a study of blood T cells in healthy people across ages. A single record per CDR3 protein comes from TCRdb applying MiXCR to the 5' RACE reads. The sample records about 800,000 distinct CDR3 sequences, about half being singletons. The specimen was blood. The receptors originated from a man aged 80 or over in good health. The CDR3 runs from the conserved cysteine through the conserved F or W. The D gene is left open where the match is weak. Some rows have no size entry. The others give once, few or many, or a class for an expanded clone.

CDR3: CASSQGLGQYF
DNA: TGTGCCAGCAGCCAAGGGTTGGGGCAGTACTTC
V: TRBV14
size: many
J: TRBJ2-7
D: .

CDR3: CASSQDAGTANEKLFF
DNA: TGCGCCAGCAGCCAAGATGCCGGGACAGCTAATGAAAAACTGTTTTTT
V: TRBV4-1
size: .
J: TRBJ1-4
D: TRBD1

CDR3: CAISWENRETQYF
DNA: TGTGCCATCAGCTGGGAAAATCGAGAGACCCAGTACTTC
V: TRBV10-3
size: .
J: TRBJ2-5
D: .

CDR3: CSVGGRNTGELFF
DNA: TGCAGCGTGGGGGGCAGGAACACCGGGGAGCTGTTTTTT
V: TRBV29-1
size: .
J: TRBJ2-2
D: .

CDR3: CASSVAGMGDTQYF
DNA: TGTGCCAGCAGCGTAGCGGGGATGGGAGATACGCAGTATTTT
V: TRBV9
size: .
J: TRBJ2-3
D: .

CDR3: CASSSGRDRALYEQYF
DNA: TGCGCCAGCAGCTCCGGTAGGGACAGGGCCCTCTACGAGCAGTACTTC
V: TRBV5-1
size: .
J: TRBJ2-7
D: TRBD1

CDR3: CASSHFTRRDEQYF
DNA: TGTGCCAGCAGCCACTTTACTAGACGAGACGAGCAGTACTTC
V: TRBV14
size: once
J: TRBJ2-7
D: .

CDR3: CATSPHASGTDTQYF
DNA: TGTGCCACCAGCCCCCACGCGAGCGGCACAGATACGCAGTATTTT
V: TRBV10-3
size: few
J: TRBJ2-3
D: .

CDR3: CSVEPRESTDTQYF
DNA: TGCAGCGTTGAACCCAGGGAAAGCACAGATACGCAGTATTTT
V: TRBV29-1
size: .
J: TRBJ2-3
D: .

CDR3: CASRDSGKNIQYF
DNA: TGTGCCAGCAGAGATAGCGGCAAAAACATTCAGTACTTC
V: TRBV28
size: .
J: TRBJ2-4
D: .

CDR3: CASTWGATETQYF
DNA: TGTGCCAGCACCTGGGGGGCAACGGAGACCCAGTACTTC
V: TRBV12-3/TRBV12-4
size: few
J: TRBJ2-5
D: .

CDR3: CASSLAVRVTEAFF
DNA: TGCGCCAGCAGCTTGGCCGTCAGGGTAACTGAAGCTTTCTTT
V: TRBV5-1
size: .
J: TRBJ1-1
D: .

CDR3: CASSLPGLRREQFF
DNA: TGTGCCAGCAGCTTACCGGGACTCCGCCGGGAGCAGTTCTTC
V: TRBV7-3
size: few
J: TRBJ2-1
D: .

CDR3: CASIPDRGEETQYF
DNA: TGTGCCAGCATCCCGGACAGGGGCGAAGAGACCCAGTACTTC
V: TRBV5-5
size: few
J: TRBJ2-5
D: TRBD1

CDR3: CASSEKSLGAQYF
DNA: TGCGCCAGCAGCGAGAAATCCCTCGGGGCGCAGTATTTT
V: TRBV5-1
size: few
J: TRBJ2-3
D: .

CDR3: CASSPRAGHTDTQYF
DNA: TGTGCCAGCAGCCCACGAGCGGGGCACACAGATACGCAGTATTTT
V: TRBV5-6
size: .
J: TRBJ2-3
D: TRBD2

CDR3: CASRSPGQAKHEQYF
DNA: TGTGCCAGCAGGAGCCCGGGACAAGCGAAACACGAGCAGTACTTC
V: TRBV6-5
size: few
J: TRBJ2-7
D: .

CDR3: CASTTSGISEQYF
DNA: TGTGCCAGCACCACTAGCGGGATAAGCGAGCAGTACTTC
V: TRBV12-3/TRBV12-4
size: .
J: TRBJ2-7
D: TRBD2

CDR3: CASSLGGFAGANVLTF
DNA: TGTGCCAGCAGCTTAGGGGGATTTGCTGGGGCCAACGTCCTGACTTTC
V: TRBV5-4
size: .
J: TRBJ2-6
D: .

CDR3: CSVGQRTGELFF
DNA: TGCAGCGTTGGCCAGCGGACCGGGGAGCTGTTTTTT
V: TRBV29-1
size: .
J: TRBJ2-2
D: .

CDR3: CASSLWGLVRDEQYF
DNA: TGTGCCAGCAGCTTGTGGGGACTGGTCCGGGACGAGCAGTACTTC
V: TRBV7-2
size: .
J: TRBJ2-7
D: .

CDR3: CATSRKQGYEQFF
DNA: TGTGCCACCAGCAGGAAACAGGGGTATGAGCAGTTCTTC
V: TRBV15
size: .
J: TRBJ2-1
D: TRBD1

CDR3: CASSVEDADLGEQYF
DNA: TGTGCCAGCAGCGTAGAGGATGCTGACTTAGGGGAGCAGTACTTC
V: TRBV9
size: few
J: TRBJ2-7
D: .

CDR3: CSAVGGRGTDTQYF
DNA: TGCAGTGCCGTCGGGGGGAGAGGCACAGATACGCAGTATTTT
V: TRBV20-1
size: .
J: TRBJ2-3
D: TRBD2

CDR3: CASSPPGGLRDQPQHF
DNA: TGTGCCAGCAGCCCACCTGGGGGGCTTAGGGATCAGCCCCAGCATTTT
V: TRBV12-3/TRBV12-4
size: .
J: TRBJ1-5
D: .

CDR3: CASSHLPGQGNEQFF
DNA: TGCGCCAGCAGCCACCTGCCGGGACAGGGGAATGAGCAGTTCTTC
V: TRBV4-1
size: few
J: TRBJ2-1
D: TRBD1

CDR3: CSARAKGRSTDTQYF
DNA: TGCAGTGCTAGAGCGAAGGGTAGGAGCACAGATACGCAGTATTTT
V: TRBV20-1
size: few
J: TRBJ2-3
D: .